This T cell receptor beta chain emerged from a study of T cell repertoires in cytomegalovirus infection. About the study: Signatures in public TCR beta sequences pointed to both CMV infection and matching HLA type.

TCRdb processed the reads anew with MiXCR; each CDR3 protein has one entry. The sample shows some 150,000 distinct CDR3 sequences, roughly a quarter of them seen only once. V dropped 5 bases and J dropped 0; count of bases not matched to a gene: 10. Germline V lookup: CDR1 SGHVS, CDR2 FQNEAQ. This CDR3 is built from 17 residues. The sequence was obtained from a human donor in good health (CMV status not recorded). Some clones in this sample may be carry-over from other donors' samples. Sequencing input: PBMCs. The J gene is TRBJ2-7, the V gene TRBV7-8; 10 bases map to TRBD1. CDR3 loop: CASSPLRGQGNSYEQYF. The CDR3 coding sequence is TGTGCCAGCAGCCCGCTGAGGGGACAGGGGAACTCCTACGAGCAGTACTTC.